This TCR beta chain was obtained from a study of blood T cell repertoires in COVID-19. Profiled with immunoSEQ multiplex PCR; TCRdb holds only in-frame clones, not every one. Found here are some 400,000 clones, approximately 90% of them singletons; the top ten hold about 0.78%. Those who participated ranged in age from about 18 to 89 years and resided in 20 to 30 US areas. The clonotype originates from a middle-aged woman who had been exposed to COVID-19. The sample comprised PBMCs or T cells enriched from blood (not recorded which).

This CDR3 reads CASRRAAQETQYF. In DNA form, the CDR3 reads TGTGCCAGCCGGAGGGCAGCACAAGAGACCCAGTACTTC. V gene TRBV27 combines with J gene TRBJ2-5; possible D gene TRBD2, 6 bases. CDR1 is MNHEY, CDR2 SMNVEV, per germline (reference sequence). V was cut by 8 bases and J by 2 bases, with 12 bases left in between. The CDR3 runs to 13 residues.